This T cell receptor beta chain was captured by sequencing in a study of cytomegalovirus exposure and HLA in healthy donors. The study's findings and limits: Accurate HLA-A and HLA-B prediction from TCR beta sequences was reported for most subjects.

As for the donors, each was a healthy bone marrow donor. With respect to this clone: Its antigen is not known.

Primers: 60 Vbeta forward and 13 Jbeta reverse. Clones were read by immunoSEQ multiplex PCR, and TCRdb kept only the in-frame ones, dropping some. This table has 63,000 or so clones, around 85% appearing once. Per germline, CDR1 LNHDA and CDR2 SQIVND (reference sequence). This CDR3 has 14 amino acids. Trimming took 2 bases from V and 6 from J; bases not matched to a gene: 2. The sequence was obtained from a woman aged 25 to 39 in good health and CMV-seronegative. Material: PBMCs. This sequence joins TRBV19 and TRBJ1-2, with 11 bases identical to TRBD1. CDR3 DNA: TGTGCCAGTAGTATACTGGGACAGGGGGATGGCTACACCTTC. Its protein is CASSILGQGDGYTF.